This TCR beta chain appears in the sequencing data of a study of blood T cell repertoires in COVID-19. About the study: Nucleic acid was either cDNA or gDNA, and it came from T cells, B-cell-depleted T cells, or PBMCs.

With 8 bases clipped from V and 4 bases from J, the junction kept 5 bases outside the gene matches. Germline CDR1 reads MNHNY; CDR2 reads SVGAGI (reference sequence). The CDR3 is 13 residues long. Sequenced by immunoSEQ multiplex PCR; TCRdb stores in-frame clones only, minus some. The data contain 150,000 or so clones, roughly four fifths of them singletons. The rearrangement links TRBV6-6 to TRBJ2-3; TRBD1 agrees at 8 bases. Sequencing was done on a sample of peripheral blood. The TCR sequence derives from a man aged 35-49 years who had recovered from COVID-19. Here the CDR3 reads CASQGAQADTQYF. The CDR3 DNA follows: TGTGCCAGCCAGGGGGCCCAAGCAGATACGCAGTATTTT.